What follows describes a single T cell receptor (beta chain). Ten or more counts support this clonotype. Its antigen is currently not known. No clone much larger than this one lies a single base away; base qualities are absent. V sheds 1 base and J sheds 4 bases, leaving 14 bases between their ends. The germline V gene encodes CDR1 SGHTA and CDR2 FQGNSA. The CDR3 has 15 amino acids, counting the end cysteine and phenylalanine. The CDR3 DNA has 45 bases and is translated from base 1. The method behind the library was multiplex PCR. The instrument given in TCRdb is Illumina HiSeq 4000. To build TCR beta libraries, CDR3 regions were amplified by Arm-PCR using iRepertoire HTBI primers. Before sequencing, the PCR products went through gel purification. Processing in the source paper ran as follows. Gene usage analysis of CDR3 amino acid clonotypes used the 62 TRBV and 14 to 15 TRBJ segments found across samples. COPE and FqMerger were used to merge the filtered high-quality paired reads into contigs. BLAST was used to align contigs to IMGT TRBV, TRBD and TRBJ reference genes, with CDR3 defined following IMGT. Highly expanded clones were defined as clonotypes with a frequency above 0.1%. Shannon entropy served as the measure of repertoire diversity, while the Gini coefficient captured V-J evenness. Public clonotypes were defined as clonotypes shared by more than one individual. TCRdb reanalyzed the raw reads on its own, using fastp at Q25 for trimming and MiXCR for clone calling, and kept in-frame beta chains. Entries are consolidated by CDR3 protein sequence, retaining the most common genes and DNA. These V and J calls derive from TCRdb rather than the authors' analysis. The sample records a few hundred thousand distinct CDR3 sequences, approximately 15% of which are singletons. The ten largest account for 10% of the sample.

These data belong to a study of regulatory T cells in long-lasting Graves disease (dated by TCRdb to the early 2020s). As for the study more broadly: In the newly diagnosed Graves' disease group, patients had been taking antithyroid drugs for less than 3 months. This study used TCR sequencing and RNA sequencing of peripheral blood to compare persistent Graves' disease patients against newly diagnosed Graves' disease patients. The study was conducted in China and was registered as a clinical trial. A total of around 35 samples underwent TCR sequencing, from roughly 13 patients with persistent Graves' disease and some 20 patients with newly diagnosed Graves' disease. Results the study describes overall, beyond this receptor: Sequencing and analysis were limited to the TCR beta chain. Lower TCR Shannon entropy and fewer highly expanded clones were observed in persistent Graves' disease patients than in newly diagnosed patients, which suggested clonal expansion. More public clonotypes were shared among persistent patients (2,741) than among newly diagnosed patients (roughly 960). The study examined only peripheral blood because the primary lesion, thyroid tissue, could not be accessed. Preferential use of TRBV28, TRBJ1-2 and TRBJ2-5 was observed in persistent disease, whereas TRBV20-1 and TRBJ2-1 were favored in newly diagnosed disease. The authors acknowledged the small sample size as a limitation that may reduce accuracy.

What this sample's time point label stands for: newly diagnosed GD, antithyroid drugs for less than 3 months. For both TCR sequencing and RNA sequencing, RNA was extracted from PBMCs in TRIzol. The diagnosis of Graves' disease followed American Thyroid Association guidelines. Recruitment of patients was carried out at an endocrinology department in Xi'an, China. Each patient gave approximately 10 milliliters of peripheral blood, collected in an EDTA anticoagulant tube. Ficoll Paque Plus density gradient separation was used to isolate PBMCs, and no further T cell sorting was performed. RNA quality was checked with an Agilent 2100 Bioanalyzer and agarose gel, and concentration with a NanoDrop 2000. These data were likewise used in another study, on T cells in Graves' hyperthyroidism and ophthalmopathy. The second study, in turn, reports: Graves' hyperthyroidism was defined as stable when no progression to ophthalmopathy occurred over 18 months of follow-up. Hyperthyroidism patients were aged 18 to 65 years and newly diagnosed, with disease duration of less than 2 months. Exclusion was applied to patients with uncontrolled infections, other autoimmune diseases, pregnancy or lactation. Clinical symptoms, serum thyroxine and TRAb, thyroid ultrasound, and orbital computed tomography formed the basis for the diagnoses. For the first round of RT-PCR on the TCR CDR3, the HTBI primer set was used together with the Qiagen OneStep RT-PCR kit. Blood samples also contained most of the expanded thyroid clonotypes (frequency above 0.001), which suggests that blood repertoires may reflect thyroid immune responses. Ophthalmopathy was separated from stable hyperthyroidism by a 13 V-J signature model, with over 85% sensitivity and about 81% specificity obtained in cross-validation and 80%/75% obtained in testing. In validation, the model predicted progression to ophthalmopathy with roughly 66% sensitivity and 72% to 75% specificity, a median of around six months before onset. To identify TCR V-J signatures that set the groups apart, the researchers used a discovery cohort of more than 95 patients, made up of 43 with Graves' ophthalmopathy and some 55 with stable Graves' hyperthyroidism. Prospective prediction of ophthalmopathy was tested in an independent validation cohort of 18 to 20 hyperthyroidism patients and 15 to 17 patients who later progressed to ophthalmopathy. The 75 to 100 discovery patients were divided at random into training and test sets in a 7:3 ratio. Thyroid tissue and blood T-cell repertoires from six Graves' hyperthyroidism patients were also compared in the study. After blood sampling, hyperthyroidism patients were treated with methimazole at a starting dose of 30 mg daily, and ophthalmopathy patients were treated with high-dose intravenous methylprednisolone. The libraries were constructed in a second round of multiplex PCR and then size-selected and purified. Sequencing of the libraries was done on an Illumina HiSeq2000 using paired-end 100 bp reads. SOAPnuke was used to process the raw data, removing reads that contained adapters or uncalled bases, had a mean Phred below 15, or lacked an exact match to the constant primer or identifier. High-quality paired reads were merged with COPE v1.2.5, and unique nucleotide sequences were defined as clonotypes. Clonotypes were aligned to IMGT TRBV, TRBD and TRBJ reference segments using MiTCR v1.1. Only V-J combinations with frequency above 0.0001, covering approximately 99% of repertoires, were analysed. The TCS score was defined as the ratio of F50 (clonal expansion) to E x V (chaos), calculated using BLOSUM62-based TCRdist between CDR3 peptides within each V-J. Welch's t-statistics and random forest reduced around 520 V-J features to about 13, which were used in a naive Bayes classifier (R e1071). Sample size was not statistically predetermined, and blinding of investigators to group allocation was not performed. The paper reports TCR Vbeta CDR3 sequencing of approximately 140 peripheral blood samples: approximately 43 ophthalmopathy, under 80 hyperthyroidism and around 17 progressor patients.

This receptor was obtained from a man aged 25-45 years with Graves disease. Donor details come from another sample of the same person, matched by shared clones. Recombination connected TRBV7-2 to TRBJ2-7; the D element could tentatively be TRBD1 or TRBD2, as 5 bases agree for each. The source was peripheral blood mononuclear cells (PBMCs), collected at new diagnosis, from a patient treated with antithyroid drugs. The CDR3 is CASSLEPGTLYEQYF. The DNA reads as follows: TGTGCCAGCAGCTTAGAGCCAGGGACCCTTTACGAGCAGTACTTC.